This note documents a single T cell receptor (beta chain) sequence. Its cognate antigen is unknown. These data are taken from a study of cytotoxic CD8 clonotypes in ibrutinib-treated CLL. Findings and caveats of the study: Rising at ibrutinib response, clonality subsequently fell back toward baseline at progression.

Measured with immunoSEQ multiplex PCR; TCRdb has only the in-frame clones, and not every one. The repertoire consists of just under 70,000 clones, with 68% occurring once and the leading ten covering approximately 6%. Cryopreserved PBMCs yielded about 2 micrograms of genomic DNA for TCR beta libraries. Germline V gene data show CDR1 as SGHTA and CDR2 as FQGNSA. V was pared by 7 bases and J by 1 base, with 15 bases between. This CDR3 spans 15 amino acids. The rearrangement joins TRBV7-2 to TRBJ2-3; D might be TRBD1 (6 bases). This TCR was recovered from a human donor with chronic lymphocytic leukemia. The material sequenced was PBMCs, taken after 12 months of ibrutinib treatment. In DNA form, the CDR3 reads TGTGCCAGCACCGCCGGGACACGGGGCACAGATACGCAGTATTTT. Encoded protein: CASTAGTRGTDTQYF.